These T cell receptor beta chains were read from a single sample in a study of radiation and T cells in renal cell carcinoma. Generated by immunoSEQ multiplex PCR, the TCRdb table keeps only in-frame clones and is missing some. Of about 130,000 clones listed, around 81% are singletons. The sequenced sample was blood, obtained from a patient whose treatment included radiotherapy and nephrectomy. Receptors originate from a middle-aged man with renal cell carcinoma. CDR3s include the opening cysteine and the closing phenylalanine or tryptophan. Fields, in order: D gene, clone size, J gene, V gene, CDR3 protein, CDR3 DNA. A D gene is named only where the DNA matches it firmly. Clone size appears in some rows only: once, few, many, or a class for an expanded clone.

>NA|NA|TRBJ2-3|TRBV5-1
CASSLYGDTQYF
TGCGCCAGCAGCTTGTACGGGGATACGCAGTATTTT
>NA|NA|TRBJ2-1|TRBV6-6
CASRGDFYYYNEQFF
TGTGCCAGCAGGGGGGACTTCTATTACTACAATGAGCAGTTCTTC
>NA|NA|TRBJ2-5|TRBV5-4
CASSSGGEGQETQYF
TGTGCCAGCAGCTCTGGAGGAGAAGGCCAAGAGACCCAGTACTTC
>NA|NA|TRBJ2-7|TRBV6-5
CASSGGTVPHEQYF
TGTGCCAGCAGTGGAGGGACAGTTCCCCACGAGCAGTACTTC
>NA|few|TRBJ1-6|TRBV7-9
CASSVTGISRVSPLHF
TGTGCCAGCAGCGTCACAGGGATATCCAGGGTTTCACCCCTCCACTTT
>NA|NA|TRBJ2-5|TRBV4-1
CASNGSPSSGETQYF
TGCGCCAGCAACGGTAGCCCTTCCTCGGGAGAGACCCAGTACTTC
>NA|NA|TRBJ1-2|TRBV21-1
CASPKVTGGDAYRAYLYGYTF
TGTGCCAGTCCCAAAGTAACAGGGGGGGACGCCTACAGGGCCTACCTCTATGGCTACACCTTC
>NA|once|TRBJ2-1|TRBV5-6
CASSLDLASEQFF
TGTGCCAGCAGCTTAGATTTGGCCAGTGAGCAGTTCTTC
>NA|few|TRBJ1-3|TRBV30
CAWTLFSGGNTIYF
TGTGCCTGGACCCTCTTCTCTGGTGGAAACACCATATATTTT
>NA|NA|TRBJ1-2|TRBV5-4
CASRRDTLNYGYTF
TGTGCCAGCAGACGGGACACCCTCAACTATGGCTACACCTTC
>NA|NA|TRBJ2-5|TRBV30
CAWSGQVETQYF
TGTGCCTGGAGTGGACAGGTAGAGACCCAGTACTTC
>NA|NA|TRBJ2-7|TRBV28
CASSPLNTYEQYF
TGTGCCAGCAGTCCCCTAAACACCTACGAGCAGTACTTC
>NA|NA|TRBJ2-1|TRBV29-1
CSAEGAYNEQFF
TGCAGCGCCGAAGGGGCCTACAATGAGCAGTTCTTC
>NA|NA|TRBJ1-2|TRBV19
CASSSNGGTVDSGTF
TGTGCCAGTAGTTCAAACGGTGGTACAGTCGATTCTGGCACCTTC
>NA|NA|TRBJ2-3|TRBV7-2
CASSLALRTDTQYF
TGTGCCAGCAGCTTAGCACTACGCACAGATACGCAGTATTTT
>NA|NA|TRBJ1-2|TRBV4-2
CASSQERQSYTF
TGTGCCAGCAGCCAGGAGAGACAGAGCTACACCTTC